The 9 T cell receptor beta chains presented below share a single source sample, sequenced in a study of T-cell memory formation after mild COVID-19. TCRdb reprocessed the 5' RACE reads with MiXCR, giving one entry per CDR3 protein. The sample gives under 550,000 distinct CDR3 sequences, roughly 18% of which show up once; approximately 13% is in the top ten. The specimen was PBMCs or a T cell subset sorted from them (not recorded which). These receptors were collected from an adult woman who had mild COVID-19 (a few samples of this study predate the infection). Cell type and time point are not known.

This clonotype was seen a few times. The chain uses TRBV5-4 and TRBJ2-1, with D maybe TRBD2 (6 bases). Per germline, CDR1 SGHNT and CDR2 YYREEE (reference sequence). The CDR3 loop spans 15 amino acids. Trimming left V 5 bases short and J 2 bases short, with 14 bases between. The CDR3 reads CASRGRRGTYNEQFF. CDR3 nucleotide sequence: TGTGCCAGCAGGGGGAGGAGGGGTACCTACAATGAGCAGTTCTTC.

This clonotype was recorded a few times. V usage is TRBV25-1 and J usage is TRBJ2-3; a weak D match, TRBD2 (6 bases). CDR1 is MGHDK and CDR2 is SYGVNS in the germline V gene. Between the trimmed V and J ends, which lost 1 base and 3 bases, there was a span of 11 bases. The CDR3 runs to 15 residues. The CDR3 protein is CASSEFSGGTDTQYF. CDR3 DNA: TGTGCCAGCAGTGAATTTAGCGGTGGAACAGATACGCAGTATTTT.

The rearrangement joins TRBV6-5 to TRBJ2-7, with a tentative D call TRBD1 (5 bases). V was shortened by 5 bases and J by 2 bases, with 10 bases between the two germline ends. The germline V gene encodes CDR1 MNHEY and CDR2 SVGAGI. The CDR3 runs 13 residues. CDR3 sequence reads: CASSQDITYEQYF. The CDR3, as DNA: TGTGCCAGCAGTCAGGACATAACCTACGAGCAGTACTTC.

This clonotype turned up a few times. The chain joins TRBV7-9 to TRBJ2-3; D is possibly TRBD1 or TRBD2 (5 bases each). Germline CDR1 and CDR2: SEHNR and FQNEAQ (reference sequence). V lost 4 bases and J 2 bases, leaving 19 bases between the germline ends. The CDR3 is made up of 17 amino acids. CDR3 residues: CASSSTHRDPTTDTQYF. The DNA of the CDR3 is TGTGCCAGCAGCTCTACCCACCGGGACCCGACCACAGATACGCAGTATTTT.

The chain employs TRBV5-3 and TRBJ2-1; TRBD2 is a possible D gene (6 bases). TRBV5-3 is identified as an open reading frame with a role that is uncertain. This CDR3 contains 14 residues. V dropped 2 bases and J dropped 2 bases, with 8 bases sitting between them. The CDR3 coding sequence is TGTGCCAGAAGCTTTTCGGGAGCCTACAATGAGCAGTTCTTC. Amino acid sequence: CARSFSGAYNEQFF.

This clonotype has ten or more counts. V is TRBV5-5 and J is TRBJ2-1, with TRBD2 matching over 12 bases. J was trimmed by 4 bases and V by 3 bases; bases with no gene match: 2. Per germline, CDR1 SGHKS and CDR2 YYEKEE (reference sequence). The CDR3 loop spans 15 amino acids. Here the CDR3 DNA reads TGTGCCAGCAGCTCCGGACTAGCGGGGTACAATGAGCAGTTCTTC. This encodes CASSSGLAGYNEQFF.

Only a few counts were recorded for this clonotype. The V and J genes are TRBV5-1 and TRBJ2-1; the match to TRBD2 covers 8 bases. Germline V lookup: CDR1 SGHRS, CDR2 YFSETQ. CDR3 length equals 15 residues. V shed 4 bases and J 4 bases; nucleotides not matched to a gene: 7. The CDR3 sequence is CASSRIAGTYNEQFF. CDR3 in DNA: TGCGCCAGCAGCCGAATAGCGGGAACTTACAATGAGCAGTTCTTC.

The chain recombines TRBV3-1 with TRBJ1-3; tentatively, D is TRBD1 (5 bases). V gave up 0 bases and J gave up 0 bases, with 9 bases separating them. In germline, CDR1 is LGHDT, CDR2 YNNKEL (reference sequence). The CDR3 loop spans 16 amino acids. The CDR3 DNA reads TGTGCCAGCAGCCAAGAGGGACCGATCTCTGGAAACACCATATATTTT. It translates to CASSQEGPISGNTIYF.

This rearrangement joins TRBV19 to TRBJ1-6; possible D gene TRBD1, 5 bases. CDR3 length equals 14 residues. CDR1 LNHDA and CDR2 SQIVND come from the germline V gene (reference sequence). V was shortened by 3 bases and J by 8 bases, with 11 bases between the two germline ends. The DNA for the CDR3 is TGTGCCAGTAGTATCGACAGAGTCTATTCACCCCTCCACTTT. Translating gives CASSIDRVYSPLHF.